A selection of T cell receptor beta chains follows, all from one sample in a study of shared clonotypes between healthy human individuals. Clones were read by immunoSEQ multiplex PCR, and TCRdb kept only the in-frame ones, dropping some. The table includes around 700,000 clones, approximately 74% detected once. Specimen: memory CD4+ T cells sorted from blood. These receptors all stem from a woman aged 25 to 45 in good health. Both conserved end residues are part of each CDR3.

J gene	V gene	CDR3 protein
TRBJ1-2	TRBV28	CASSSTGFGYTF
TRBJ2-1	TRBV19	CASSSPSASSYNEQFF
TRBJ2-1	TRBV4-2	CASSQSRLGGRGEYNEQFF
TRBJ2-7	TRBV7-8	CASSLLAGDYEQYF
TRBJ1-2	TRBV29-1	CSAGTAYGYTF
TRBJ1-2	TRBV5-4	CASSLEATAPRGYTF
TRBJ1-4	TRBV29-1	CSVSRDSLVGEKLFF
TRBJ1-4	TRBV4-2	CASSLGGTNEKLFF
TRBJ2-1	TRBV5-1	CASSKGAPRDEQFF
TRBJ1-1	TRBV9	CASSVTGTSEAFF
TRBJ2-5	TRBV5-4	CASSFGGRKVETQYF